These T cell receptor beta chains were read from a single sample in a study of blood T cell repertoires in COVID-19. Measured with immunoSEQ multiplex PCR; TCRdb has only the in-frame clones, and not every one. Altogether approximately 150,000 clones are present, 84% being singletons, with the ten largest covering roughly 3.9%. Sequenced material: PBMCs or T cells enriched from blood (not recorded which). These receptors were taken from a man in his fifties or sixties in a cohort exposed to, infected with or recovered from COVID-19 (not recorded which). Both conserved end residues are part of each CDR3. D genes are given only for firm matches. Part of the rows lack a size; the others show once, few, many or a class for expanded clones.

j_call,v_call,d_call,cdr3_length,clone_size,cdr3_aa,cdr3_nt
TRBJ2-2,TRBV19,NA,16,NA,CASSIAQGGDTGELFF,TGTGCCAGTAGTATTGCGCAGGGTGGGGACACCGGGGAGCTGTTTTTT
TRBJ2-1,TRBV28,TRBD2,13,NA,CASSLEASGRQFF,TGTGCCAGCAGTTTAGAGGCTAGCGGGAGGCAGTTCTTC
TRBJ1-2,TRBV7-3,TRBD1,13,NA,CASSPGQGLGYTF,TGTGCCAGCAGTCCCGGACAGGGATTGGGCTACACCTTC
TRBJ1-1,TRBV5-6,NA,15,NA,CASSQGTWLNTEAFF,TGTGCCAGCAGCCAAGGGACATGGCTGAACACTGAAGCTTTCTTT
TRBJ2-1,TRBV5-1,TRBD1,14,NA,CASSLGQGANEQFF,TGCGCCAGCAGCTTGGGGCAGGGGGCCAATGAGCAGTTCTTC
TRBJ2-2,TRBV7-3,NA,16,NA,CASSLLESANTGELFF,TGTGCCAGCAGCTTATTAGAATCCGCGAACACCGGGGAGCTGTTTTTT
TRBJ2-3,TRBV9,NA,14,NA,CASSVTRNTDTQYF,TGTGCCAGCAGCGTGACTAGGAACACAGATACGCAGTATTTT
TRBJ1-1,TRBV16,TRBD1,13,few,CASSLGQGSEAFF,TGTGCCAGCAGCCTTGGACAGGGCTCTGAAGCTTTCTTT
TRBJ1-2,TRBV18,NA,16,NA,CASSPADIIFNYGYTF,TGTGCCAGCTCACCCGCAGACATTATCTTTAACTATGGCTACACCTTC
TRBJ2-3,TRBV11-3,NA,12,once,CASSVATDTQYF,TGTGCCAGCAGCGTGGCAACAGATACGCAGTATTTT
TRBJ2-5,TRBV5-1,NA,14,NA,CASSYSVLRETQYF,TGCGCCAGCAGCTATTCGGTCCTGAGGGAGACCCAGTACTTC
TRBJ1-5,TRBV28,NA,17,NA,CASRLIGPSFSNQPQHF,TGTGCCAGCAGACTGATCGGTCCGTCATTTAGCAATCAGCCCCAGCATTTT
TRBJ1-2,TRBV18,NA,14,NA,CASSFAGYNYGYTF,TGTGCCAGCTCATTCGCGGGATATAACTATGGCTACACCTTC
TRBJ1-2,TRBV18,TRBD1,15,NA,CASSPQSTGEGGYTF,TGTGCCAGCTCACCCCAATCGACAGGGGAAGGTGGCTACACCTTC
TRBJ1-6,TRBV4-1,NA,16,once,CASSQEVPEYNSPLHF,TGCGCCAGCAGCCAAGAAGTCCCCGAGTATAATTCACCCCTCCACTTT
TRBJ1-2,TRBV6-5,NA,15,NA,CASDPDFSGIYGYTF,TGTGCCAGCGACCCGGACTTCTCCGGAATCTATGGCTACACCTTC
TRBJ2-1,TRBV7-2,TRBD1,17,few,CASSLALTGGGYNEQFF,TGTGCCAGCAGCTTGGCCCTGACAGGGGGCGGTTACAATGAGCAGTTCTTC
TRBJ2-2,TRBV28,TRBD2,15,many,CATTGGGRDTGELFF,TGTGCCACCACGGGCGGCGGGAGGGACACCGGGGAGCTGTTTTTT
TRBJ1-5,TRBV7-4,TRBD1,14,NA,CASSLGTGNQPQHF,TGTGCCAGCAGCTTAGGGACAGGGAATCAGCCCCAGCATTTT
TRBJ2-1,TRBV18,TRBD1,15,once,CASSPPDRGGAEQFF,TGTGCCAGCTCACCCCCGGACAGGGGGGGGGCTGAGCAGTTCTTC
TRBJ1-1,TRBV19,NA,15,NA,CASKPYLTGNTEAFF,TGTGCCAGTAAACCCTACCTGACAGGTAACACTGAAGCTTTCTTT
TRBJ1-1,TRBV6-6,NA,12,NA,CASTLGDTEAFF,TGTGCCAGCACCCTAGGGGACACGGAAGCTTTCTTT
TRBJ1-2,TRBV5-6,NA,14,few,CASNDVQDRYGYTF,TGTGCCAGCAACGACGTACAGGACCGCTATGGCTACACCTTC
TRBJ2-3,TRBV12-3/TRBV12-4,NA,13,NA,CASSYGWRDTQYF,TGTGCCAGCAGTTATGGGTGGCGGGATACGCAGTATTTT
TRBJ1-5,TRBV10-3,NA,12,NA,CAIRDSVGPQHF,TGTGCCATCAGGGACTCCGTGGGGCCCCAGCATTTT
TRBJ1-5,TRBV28,TRBD1,15,NA,CASRSGQGHNQPQHF,TGTGCCAGCAGGTCGGGACAGGGCCACAATCAGCCCCAGCATTTT
TRBJ1-5,TRBV16,NA,18,NA,CASSPSFSGDHSNQPQHF,TGTGCCAGCAGCCCCTCCTTCTCGGGAGACCATAGCAATCAGCCCCAGCATTTT
TRBJ2-7,TRBV14,TRBD1,15,NA,CASSQAIGTDYEQYF,TGTGCCAGCAGCCAAGCAATAGGGACAGACTACGAGCAGTACTTC
TRBJ1-2,TRBV7-8,TRBD1,14,NA,CASSSTRGQGGYTF,TGTGCCAGCAGCTCCACCAGGGGACAGGGAGGCTACACCTTC
TRBJ2-1,TRBV30,TRBD2,15,NA,CAWSVTSGSYNEQFF,TGTGCCTGGAGTGTAACGAGCGGGAGCTACAATGAGCAGTTCTTC
TRBJ2-7,TRBV7-2,TRBD2,13,few,CASSLGGGYEQYF,TGTGCCAGCAGCTTAGGGGGGGGCTACGAGCAGTACTTC
TRBJ1-1,TRBV25-1,NA,16,NA,CASSESLTGRGTEAFF,TGTGCCAGCAGTGAATCCCTGACGGGAAGAGGTACTGAAGCTTTCTTT
TRBJ1-2,TRBV10-3,TRBD1,16,NA,CAISESSRQGARGYTF,TGTGCCATCAGTGAGTCGTCCCGACAGGGGGCTCGGGGCTACACCTTC
TRBJ2-5,TRBV3-1/TRBV3-2,NA,15,NA,CASSQQRGGGETQYF,TGTGCCAGCAGCCAACAGAGAGGGGGGGGAGAGACCCAGTACTTC
TRBJ1-1,TRBV15,NA,14,few,CATSRGGQGPEAFF,TGTGCCACCAGCAGAGGTGGGCAGGGGCCTGAAGCTTTCTTT
TRBJ1-1,TRBV18,NA,14,NA,CASSPLGGGGEAFF,TGTGCCAGCTCACCACTTGGGGGAGGAGGGGAAGCTTTCTTT
TRBJ2-2,TRBV6-2/TRBV6-3,NA,16,few,CASSYSLDRRTGELFF,TGTGCCAGCAGTTACTCGTTGGACAGAAGGACCGGGGAGCTGTTTTTT
TRBJ1-5,TRBV4-1,NA,17,NA,CASSQVPSGFSNQPQHF,TGCGCCAGCAGCCAAGTTCCCTCGGGTTTCAGCAATCAGCCCCAGCATTTT
TRBJ2-3,TRBV5-1,NA,16,NA,CASSAGQQGYTDTQYF,TGCGCCAGCAGCGCCGGGCAACAGGGTTACACAGATACGCAGTATTTT
TRBJ2-7,TRBV15,TRBD2,16,NA,CATSGYTSGTNYEQYF,TGTGCCACCAGCGGGTATACTAGCGGAACCAACTACGAGCAGTACTTC
TRBJ2-2,TRBV24-1,TRBD2,19,NA,CATSQTGPIAGGGTGELFF,TGTGCCACCAGTCAGACCGGCCCCATCGCGGGAGGGGGCACCGGGGAGCTGTTTTTT
TRBJ1-2,TRBV7-2,NA,14,NA,CASSLSHNNYGYTF,TGTGCCAGCAGCTTAAGCCATAATAACTATGGCTACACCTTC
TRBJ2-7,TRBV7-5,NA,14,NA,CVRSFWAGGYEQYF,TGTGTCAGAAGCTTTTGGGCGGGAGGCTACGAGCAGTACTTC
TRBJ2-7,TRBV28,TRBD2,15,NA,CASSLRLAGTYEQYF,TGTGCCAGCAGTTTAAGACTAGCGGGGACCTACGAGCAGTACTTC
TRBJ2-7,TRBV7-2,TRBD2,16,once,CASSSAPSGGLYEQYF,TGTGCCAGCAGCTCTGCCCCAAGCGGGGGGCTCTACGAGCAGTACTTC
TRBJ2-1,TRBV25-1,TRBD2,14,NA,CASSEYGRGNEQFF,TGTGCCAGCAGTGAATATGGGAGGGGCAATGAGCAGTTCTTC
TRBJ2-5,TRBV11-2,TRBD1,15,NA,CASSWGTGPLETQYF,TGTGCCAGCAGCTGGGGGACAGGGCCGTTAGAGACCCAGTACTTC